Sequencing of this T cell receptor beta chain was carried out in a study of shared clonotypes between healthy human individuals. Unsorted samples, those not sorted, used approximately 100 million PBMCs for genomic DNA. Repertoires were generated with immunoSEQ multiplex PCR, while TCRdb's copy carries only in-frame clones and drops some. The data show a few hundred thousand clones, around 77% seen once. The TCR originated in a woman aged 40 to 50 in good health. Some clones in this sample may be carry-over from other donors' samples. The sequenced sample consisted of PBMCs.

The CDR3 DNA reads as TGCGCCAGCAGCCAAGGACGAGCGGGGGGGTCCTACAATGAGCAGTTCTTC. Residues: CASSQGRAGGSYNEQFF. The chain has TRBV4-1 and TRBJ2-1; 10 bases align to TRBD2. There are 17 residues in the CDR3. Germline trimming cut 1 base from V and 1 base from J; bases unmatched to any gene: 4. CDR1 MGHRA and CDR2 YSYEKL come from the germline V gene.